These 5 T cell receptor beta chains originate from one sample sequenced in a study of T cell repertoires in cytomegalovirus infection. Using its own MiXCR run on the reads, TCRdb lists one record per CDR3 protein. The sample has over 250,000 distinct CDR3 sequences, 22% seen once. These receptors lack a known antigen. Material: cultured PBMCs, obtained from culture after CMV antigen stimulation. Receptor source: a human donor in good health (CMV status not recorded). Some clones in this sample may be carry-over from other donors' samples.

The table lists this clonotype with a few counts. V usage is TRBV19 and J usage is TRBJ1-1; 9 nucleotides align to TRBD1. Trimming removed 0 bases from V and 8 bases from J; junction bases left unmatched: 7. The CDR3 has 15 amino acids. Per the germline V gene, CDR1 is LNHDA and CDR2 is SQIVND (reference sequence). The CDR3 nucleotides read TGTGCCAGTAGTATAGATGGACAGGGGCTCGTGGAAGCTTTCTTT. Protein sequence: CASSIDGQGLVEAFF.

The chain carries TRBV3-1 and TRBJ2-6; 7 nucleotides match TRBD1. The germline V gene has CDR1 LGHDT and CDR2 YNNKEL (reference sequence). V lost 5 bases and J lost 2; bases outside the gene matches: 9. The CDR3 runs to 17 residues. The CDR3 nucleotides are TGTGCCAGCAGCTTTGACAGGGTAGATACTGGGGCCAACGTCCTGACTTTC. Protein sequence: CASSFDRVDTGANVLTF.

This clonotype was seen ten or more times. This sequence joins TRBV7-2 and TRBJ2-7, with D possibly being TRBD2 (6 bases). The CDR3 has 14 residues. V lost 6 bases, J lost 4 bases, and 16 bases lay in between. The germline CDR1 and CDR2 sequences are SGHTA and FQGNSA. The CDR3 DNA reads as TGTGCCAGCAGGACCGGGACTCGCGTTTACGAGCAGTACTTC. Amino acids: CASRTGTRVYEQYF.

This clonotype has at least ten counts. The V gene is TRBV7-8, the J gene TRBJ2-7, with TRBD2 matching over 11 bases. Germline assignment: CDR1 SGHVS and CDR2 FQNEAQ. V gave up 5 bases and J gave up 3 bases; unmatched junction bases: 18. This CDR3 is 19 amino acids long. Here the CDR3 DNA reads TGTGCCAGCAGCCGTGGTCGGCTAGCGGGAGGTCATACAAACTACGAGCAGTACTTC. The encoded protein is CASSRGRLAGGHTNYEQYF.

This clonotype was seen ten or more times. The chain has TRBV6-2 or TRBV6-3 and TRBJ1-5; D remains ambiguous. The CDR3 is 11 residues long. Germline CDR1 reads MNHEY; CDR2 reads SVGEGT. V lost 8 bases, J lost 7 bases, and 9 bases lay in between. In DNA, the CDR3 is TGTGCCAGCTCACACGGACAGCCCCAGCATTTT. This sequence encodes CASSHGQPQHF.